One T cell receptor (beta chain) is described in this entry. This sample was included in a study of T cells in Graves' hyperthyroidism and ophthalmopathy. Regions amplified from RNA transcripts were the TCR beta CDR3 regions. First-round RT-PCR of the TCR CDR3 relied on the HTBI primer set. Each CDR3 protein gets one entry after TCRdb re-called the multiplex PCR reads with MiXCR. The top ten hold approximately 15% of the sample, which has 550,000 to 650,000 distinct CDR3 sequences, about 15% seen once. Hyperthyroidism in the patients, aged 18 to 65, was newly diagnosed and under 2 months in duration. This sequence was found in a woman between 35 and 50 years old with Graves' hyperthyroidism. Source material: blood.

The CDR3 loop is CASSDGGENEQFF. The CDR3 DNA is TGCGCCAGCAGTGATGGGGGGGAAAATGAGCAGTTCTTC. The V call is TRBV10-1, the J call TRBJ2-1; 7 bases are a match to TRBD2. The CDR3 totals 13 residues. Germline V gene lookup returns CDR1 WNHNN and CDR2 SYGVQD (reference sequence). The J segment lost 7 bases and the V segment lost 3 bases, leaving 3 bases of the junction unmatched.